The 5 T cell receptor beta chains in this list originate from one sample, sequenced in a study of cytomegalovirus exposure and HLA in healthy donors. The PCR made use of 60 Vbeta and 13 Jbeta primers. The assay was immunoSEQ multiplex PCR, and TCRdb's table has in-frame clones only and misses some. The sample has around 50,000 clones; approximately 83% are singletons. The sequencing input was PBMCs. The receptors stem from a man younger than 40 in good health and CMV-seronegative.

This clone was seen a few times. The V and J genes are TRBV4-3 and TRBJ2-7, with 10 bases matching TRBD1. The V and J ends lost 4 bases and 6 bases, in that order; junction bases with no gene match: 3. This CDR3 is built from 13 residues. The germline V gene encodes CDR1 LGHNA and CDR2 YSLEER. The DNA for the CDR3 is TGCGCCAGCAGCCGACAGGGGGCAAGCGAGCAGTACTTC. Translation: CASSRQGASEQYF.

The J gene is TRBJ2-3, the V gene TRBV7-9; 8 nucleotides line up with TRBD1. Germline V gives CDR1 SEHNR, CDR2 FQNEAQ (reference sequence). The CDR3 consists of 16 residues. The ends lost 2 bases at V and 5 bases at J; junction bases unmatched: 9. The CDR3 loop is CASSLLGRGPEDTQYF. The CDR3 DNA reads as TGTGCCAGCAGCTTACTTGGCAGGGGGCCAGAAGATACGCAGTATTTT. Full variable domain (remainder filled in from reference TRBV7-9 and TRBJ2-3): DTGVSQNPRHKITKRGQNVTFRCDPISEHNRLYWYRQTLGQGPEFLTYFQNEAQLEKSRLLSDRFSAERPKGSFSTLEIQRTEQGDSAMYLCASSLLGRGPEDTQYFGPGTRLTVL.

This chain joins TRBV11-3 and TRBJ2-1; 7 bases align to TRBD2. The CDR3 is made up of 13 amino acids. Germline loops: CDR1 SGHNT, CDR2 YENEEA. V lost 4 bases to trimming and J lost 7 bases; unmatched junction nucleotides: 4. The CDR3 sequence is CASSSGLGNEQFF. CDR3 in DNA: TGTGCCAGCAGCTCTGGACTAGGGAATGAGCAGTTCTTC. The variable domain in full, with the rest retrieved from reference TRBV11-3 and TRBJ2-1, is EAGVVQSPRYKIIEKKQPVAFWCNPISGHNTLYWYLQNLGQGPELLIRYENEEAVDDSQLPKDRFSAERLKGVDSTLKIQPAELGDSAVYLCASSSGLGNEQFFGPGTRLTVL.

The J gene is TRBJ2-1, the V gene TRBV14; 10 positions match TRBD1. The CDR3 is 14 amino acids. The germline V gene encodes CDR1 SGHDN and CDR2 FVKESK. V was clipped by 6 bases and J by 9 bases; unmatched bases: 8. As DNA, the CDR3 is TGTGCCAGCAGGGGGACAGGGGAGGAACCTGAGCAGTTCTTC. Translated, it gives CASRGTGEEPEQFF. The variable domain in full, with the rest retrieved from reference TRBV14 and TRBJ2-1, is EAGVTQFPSHSVIEKGQTVTLRCDPISGHDNLYWYRRVMGKEIKFLLHFVKESKQDESGMPNNRFLAERTGGTYSTLKVQPAELEDSGVYFCASRGTGEEPEQFFGPGTRLTVL.

A few counts support this clone. The rearrangement links TRBV7-2 to TRBJ1-5, with 7 positions matching TRBD1. CDR1 and CDR2 (germline): SGHTA, FQGNSA. The V segment lost 1 base and the J segment 5 bases; nucleotides outside the gene matches: 5. The CDR3 runs to 15 residues. Written as DNA, the CDR3 is TGTGCCAGCAGCTTAGGGACAGGAACCTATCAGCCCCAGCATTTT. It encodes CASSLGTGTYQPQHF.